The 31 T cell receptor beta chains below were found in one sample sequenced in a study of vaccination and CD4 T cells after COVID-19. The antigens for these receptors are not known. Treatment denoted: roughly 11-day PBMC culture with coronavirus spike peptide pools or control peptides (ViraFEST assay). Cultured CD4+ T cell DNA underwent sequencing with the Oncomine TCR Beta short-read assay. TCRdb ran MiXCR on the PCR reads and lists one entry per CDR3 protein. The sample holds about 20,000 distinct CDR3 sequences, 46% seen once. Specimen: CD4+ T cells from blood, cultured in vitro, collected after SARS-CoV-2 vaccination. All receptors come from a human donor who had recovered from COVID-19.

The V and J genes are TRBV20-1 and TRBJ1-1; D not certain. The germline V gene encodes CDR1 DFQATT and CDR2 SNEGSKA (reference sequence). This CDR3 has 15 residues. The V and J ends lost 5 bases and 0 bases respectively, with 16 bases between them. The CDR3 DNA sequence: TGCAGTGCTCCGGCCAGAGACGTTATGAACACTGAAGCTTTCTTT. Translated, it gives CSAPARDVMNTEAFF.

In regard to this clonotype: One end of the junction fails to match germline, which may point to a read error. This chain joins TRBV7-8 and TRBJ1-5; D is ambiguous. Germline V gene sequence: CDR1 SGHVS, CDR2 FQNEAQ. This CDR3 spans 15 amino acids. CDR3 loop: CASSLRRITNRPQHF. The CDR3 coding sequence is TGTGCCAGCAGCTTACGCCGGATCACCAATCGGCCCCAGCATTTT.

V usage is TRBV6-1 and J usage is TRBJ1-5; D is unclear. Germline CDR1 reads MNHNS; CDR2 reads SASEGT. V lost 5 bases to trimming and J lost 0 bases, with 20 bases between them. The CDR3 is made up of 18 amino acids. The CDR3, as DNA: TGTGCCAGCAGTCGGGCGGGCGGCCCCTCTTATAGCAATCAGCCCCAGCATTTT. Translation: CASSRAGGPSYSNQPQHF.

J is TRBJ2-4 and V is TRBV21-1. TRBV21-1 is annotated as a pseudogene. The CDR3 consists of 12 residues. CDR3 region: CASSNKSNIQYF. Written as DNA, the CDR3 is TGTGCCAGCAGCAATAAGAGCAACATTCAGTACTTC.

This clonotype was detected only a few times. CDR3 nucleotides: TGTGCCAGTAGTGAGGCAGCAGGGGGGACCTACGAGCAGTACTTC. Translated: CASSEAAGGTYEQYF. This chain joins TRBV19 and TRBJ2-7; D might be TRBD1 (7 bases). Deletions cut 5 bases from V and 2 bases from J, with 16 bases between. The CDR3 has 15 amino acids. Germline V gives CDR1 LNHDA, CDR2 SQIVND (reference sequence).

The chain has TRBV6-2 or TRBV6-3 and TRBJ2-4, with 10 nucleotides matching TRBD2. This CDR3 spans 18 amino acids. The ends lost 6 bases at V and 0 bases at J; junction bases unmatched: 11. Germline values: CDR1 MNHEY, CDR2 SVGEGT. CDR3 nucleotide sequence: TGTGCCAGCAGCACTACTAGCGGGGACTTTATAGCCAAAAACATTCAGTACTTC. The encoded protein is CASSTTSGDFIAKNIQYF.

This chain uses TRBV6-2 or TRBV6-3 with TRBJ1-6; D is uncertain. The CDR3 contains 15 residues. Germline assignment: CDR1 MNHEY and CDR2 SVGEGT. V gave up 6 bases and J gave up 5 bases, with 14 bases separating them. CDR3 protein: CASRGGPGHNSPLHF. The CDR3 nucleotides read TGTGCCAGCAGAGGAGGACCCGGCCATAATTCACCCCTCCACTTT.

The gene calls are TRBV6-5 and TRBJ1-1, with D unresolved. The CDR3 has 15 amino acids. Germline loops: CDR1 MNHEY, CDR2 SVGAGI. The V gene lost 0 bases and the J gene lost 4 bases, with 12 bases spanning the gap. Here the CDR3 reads CASSYSRAAGTEAFF. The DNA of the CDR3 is TGTGCCAGCAGTTACTCGAGAGCAGCTGGCACTGAAGCTTTCTTT.

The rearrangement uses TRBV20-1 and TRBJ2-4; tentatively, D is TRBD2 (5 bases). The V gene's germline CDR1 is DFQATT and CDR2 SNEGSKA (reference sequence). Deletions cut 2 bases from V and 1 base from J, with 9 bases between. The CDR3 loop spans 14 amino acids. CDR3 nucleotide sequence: TGCAGTGCTAGATCATCGGGGGCCAAAAACATTCAGTACTTC. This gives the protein CSARSSGAKNIQYF.

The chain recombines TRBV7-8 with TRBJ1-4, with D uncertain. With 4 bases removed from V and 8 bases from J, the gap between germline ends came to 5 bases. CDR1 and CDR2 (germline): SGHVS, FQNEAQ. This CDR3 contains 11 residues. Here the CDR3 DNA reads TGTGCCAGCAGCTCATCAGAAAAACTGTTTTTT. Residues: CASSSSEKLFF.

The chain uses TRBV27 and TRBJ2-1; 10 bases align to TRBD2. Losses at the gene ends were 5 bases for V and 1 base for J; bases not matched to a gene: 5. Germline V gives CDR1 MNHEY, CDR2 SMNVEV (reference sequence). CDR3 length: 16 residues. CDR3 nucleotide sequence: TGTGCCAGCAGTCCGGCTAGCGGGAGTTCCTACAATGAGCAGTTCTTC. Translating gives CASSPASGSSYNEQFF.

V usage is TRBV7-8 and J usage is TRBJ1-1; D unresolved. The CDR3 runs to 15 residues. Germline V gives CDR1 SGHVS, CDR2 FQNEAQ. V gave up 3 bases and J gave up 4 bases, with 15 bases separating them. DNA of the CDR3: TGTGCCAGCAGCTTCCCCGGACCGCCGCCCACTGAAGCTTTCTTT. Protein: CASSFPGPPPTEAFF.

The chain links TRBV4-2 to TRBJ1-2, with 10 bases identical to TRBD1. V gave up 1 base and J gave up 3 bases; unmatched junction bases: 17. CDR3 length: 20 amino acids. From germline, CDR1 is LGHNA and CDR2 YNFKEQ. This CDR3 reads CASSQVIPGQGSRWHYGYTF. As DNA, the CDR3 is TGTGCCAGCAGCCAAGTGATCCCGGGACAGGGGTCTCGATGGCACTATGGCTACACCTTC.

Here the CDR3 DNA reads TGTGCCAGCAGCGATACGAGGACAGGGGGTGACAATCAGCCCCAGCATTTT. It is translated as CASSDTRTGGDNQPQHF. This chain joins TRBV7-9 and TRBJ1-5, with TRBD1 identical over 10 bases. J was trimmed by 3 bases and V by 5 bases; bases with no gene match: 10. This CDR3 contains 17 residues. CDR1 and CDR2 (germline): SEHNR, FQNEAQ (reference sequence).

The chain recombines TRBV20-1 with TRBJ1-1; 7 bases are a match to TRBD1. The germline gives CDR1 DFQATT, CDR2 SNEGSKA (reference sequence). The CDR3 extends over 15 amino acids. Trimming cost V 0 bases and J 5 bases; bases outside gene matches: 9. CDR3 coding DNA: TGCAGTGCTAGAGATACAGGGGAGGTGTTGACTGAAGCTTTCTTT. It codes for CSARDTGEVLTEAFF.

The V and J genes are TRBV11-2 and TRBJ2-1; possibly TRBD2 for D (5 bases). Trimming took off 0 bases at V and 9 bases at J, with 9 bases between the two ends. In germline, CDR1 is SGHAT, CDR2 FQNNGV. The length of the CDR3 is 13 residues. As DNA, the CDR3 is TGTGCCAGCAGCTTAGATCTAGCTGGTGAGCAGTTCTTC. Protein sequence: CASSLDLAGEQFF.

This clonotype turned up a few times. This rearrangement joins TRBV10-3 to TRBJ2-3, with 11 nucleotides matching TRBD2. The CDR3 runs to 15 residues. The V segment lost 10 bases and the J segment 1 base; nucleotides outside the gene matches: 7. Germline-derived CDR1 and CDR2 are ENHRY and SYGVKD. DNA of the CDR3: TGTGCCACCACACTAGCGGGAGTTGGCACAGATACGCAGTATTTT. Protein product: CATTLAGVGTDTQYF.

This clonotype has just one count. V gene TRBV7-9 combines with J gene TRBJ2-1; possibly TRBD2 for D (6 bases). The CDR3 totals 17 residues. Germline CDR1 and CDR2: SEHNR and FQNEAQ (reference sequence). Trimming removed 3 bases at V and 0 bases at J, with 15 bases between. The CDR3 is CASSFLGTRVSYNEQFF. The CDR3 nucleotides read TGTGCCAGCAGCTTCTTGGGGACTCGGGTCTCCTACAATGAGCAGTTCTTC.

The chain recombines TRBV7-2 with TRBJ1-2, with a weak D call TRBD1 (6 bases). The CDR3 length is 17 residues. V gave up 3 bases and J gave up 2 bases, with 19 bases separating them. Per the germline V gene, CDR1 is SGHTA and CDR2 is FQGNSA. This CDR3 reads CASSLAGHTGQNYGYTF. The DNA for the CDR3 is TGTGCCAGCAGCTTGGCGGGACATACAGGGCAGAACTATGGCTACACCTTC.

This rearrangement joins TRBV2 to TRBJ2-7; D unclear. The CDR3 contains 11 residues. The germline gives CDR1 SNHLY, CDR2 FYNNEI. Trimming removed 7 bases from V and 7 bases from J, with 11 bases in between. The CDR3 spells CASTSPREQYF. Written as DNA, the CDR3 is TGTGCCAGCACCTCACCCAGGGAGCAGTACTTC.

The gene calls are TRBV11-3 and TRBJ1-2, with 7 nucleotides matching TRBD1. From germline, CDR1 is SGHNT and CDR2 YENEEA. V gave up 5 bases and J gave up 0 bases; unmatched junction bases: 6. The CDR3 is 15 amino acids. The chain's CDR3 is CASSPRQGTNYGYTF. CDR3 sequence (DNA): TGTGCCAGCAGCCCCCGACAGGGTACTAACTATGGCTACACCTTC.

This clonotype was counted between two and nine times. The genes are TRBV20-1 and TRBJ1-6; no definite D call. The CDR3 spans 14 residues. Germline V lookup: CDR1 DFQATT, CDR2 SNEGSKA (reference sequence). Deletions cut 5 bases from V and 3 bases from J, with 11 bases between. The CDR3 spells CSARTPGYNSPLHF. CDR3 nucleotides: TGCAGTGCTCGAACGCCCGGCTATAATTCACCCCTCCACTTT.

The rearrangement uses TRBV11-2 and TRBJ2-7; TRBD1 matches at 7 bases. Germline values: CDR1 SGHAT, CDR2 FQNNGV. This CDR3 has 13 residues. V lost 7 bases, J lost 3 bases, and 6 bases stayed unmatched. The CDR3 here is CASTTGTDYEQYF. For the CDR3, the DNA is TGTGCCAGCACGACAGGGACGGACTACGAGCAGTACTTC.

In nucleotides, the CDR3 is TGTGCCAGCAGCCGTTCACAGGGAGGGAGCTACACCTTC. It encodes CASSRSQGGSYTF. The chain carries TRBV11-1 and TRBJ1-2; tentative D call: TRBD1 (6 bases). The CDR3 contains 13 residues. V lost 5 bases to trimming and J lost 9 bases, with 16 bases between them. Germline V gene sequence: CDR1 SGHAT, CDR2 FQDESV (reference sequence).

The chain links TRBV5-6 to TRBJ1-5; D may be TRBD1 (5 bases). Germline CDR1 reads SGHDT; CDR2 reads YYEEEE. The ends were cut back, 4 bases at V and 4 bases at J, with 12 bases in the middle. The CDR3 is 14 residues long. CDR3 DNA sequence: TGTGCCAGCAGCCCGGGGCCGGCGAATCAGCCCCAGCATTTT. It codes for CASSPGPANQPQHF.

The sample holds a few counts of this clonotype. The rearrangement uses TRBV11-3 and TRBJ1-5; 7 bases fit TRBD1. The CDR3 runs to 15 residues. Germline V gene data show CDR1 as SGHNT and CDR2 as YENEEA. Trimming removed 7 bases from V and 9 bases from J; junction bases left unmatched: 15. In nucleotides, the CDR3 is TGTGCCAGCAAAATGAAAAGGACAGGATGGCGGCCCCAGCATTTT. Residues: CASKMKRTGWRPQHF.

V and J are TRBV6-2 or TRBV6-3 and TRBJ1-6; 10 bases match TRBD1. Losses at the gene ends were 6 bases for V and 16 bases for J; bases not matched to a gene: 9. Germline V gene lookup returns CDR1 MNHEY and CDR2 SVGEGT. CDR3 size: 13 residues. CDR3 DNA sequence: TGTGCCAGCAGCCACCCTGGGACAGGGGTTCTCCACTTT. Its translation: CASSHPGTGVLHF.

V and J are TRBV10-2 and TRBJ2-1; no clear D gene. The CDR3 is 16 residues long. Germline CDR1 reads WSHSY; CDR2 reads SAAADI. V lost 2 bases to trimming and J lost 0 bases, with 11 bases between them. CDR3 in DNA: TGCGCCAGCAGTGAGGTGCGGTATGGCTCCTACAATGAGCAGTTCTTC. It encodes CASSEVRYGSYNEQFF.

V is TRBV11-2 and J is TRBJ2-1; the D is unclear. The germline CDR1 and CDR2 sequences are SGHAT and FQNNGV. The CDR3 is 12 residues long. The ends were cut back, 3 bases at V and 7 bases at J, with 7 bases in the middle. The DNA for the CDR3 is TGTGCCAGCAGCTTCGGTGGGAATGAGCAGTTCTTC. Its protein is CASSFGGNEQFF.

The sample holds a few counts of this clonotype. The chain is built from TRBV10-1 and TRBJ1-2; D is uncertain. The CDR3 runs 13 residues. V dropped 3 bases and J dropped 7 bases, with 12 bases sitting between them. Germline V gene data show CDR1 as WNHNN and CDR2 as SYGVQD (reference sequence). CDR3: CASSDNEFGGYTF. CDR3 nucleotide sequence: TGCGCCAGCAGTGATAACGAGTTTGGTGGCTACACCTTC.

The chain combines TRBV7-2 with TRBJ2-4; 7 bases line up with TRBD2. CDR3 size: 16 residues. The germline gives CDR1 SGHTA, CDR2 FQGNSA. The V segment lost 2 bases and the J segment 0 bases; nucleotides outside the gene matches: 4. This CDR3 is CASSLSGAIAKNIQYF. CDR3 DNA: TGTGCCAGCAGCTTAAGCGGGGCTATAGCCAAAAACATTCAGTACTTC.